The rows below give T cell receptor beta chains drawn from one sample of a study of graft-versus-host responses after intestinal transplantation. This table comes from immunoSEQ multiplex PCR, and its TCRdb copy is limited to in-frame clones, with some not included. The data contain tens of thousands of clones, around 91% of them seen just once; the ten biggest clones take up 2.5% to 3%. This specimen consisted of PBMCs, obtained approximately four months after intestinal transplantation. The source is a human patient who received an intestinal transplant, so some T cells may come from the graft donor. CDR3s include the opening cysteine and the closing phenylalanine or tryptophan. D genes are given only for firm matches. The listing skips clone size in some rows; elsewhere it reads once, few, many or a size class.

TRBJ2-5 TRBD2 TRBV5-1 NA TGCGCCAGCAGCTTGGGAGTGGAAGCGGGGTGGGAGACCCAGTACTTC CASSLGVEAGWETQYF
TRBJ1-1 NA TRBV28 once TGTGCCAGCAGTTTGAATGATTTGAACACTGAAGCTTTCTTT CASSLNDLNTEAFF
TRBJ2-7 NA TRBV5-4 NA TGTGCCAGCACTAGCGATGCCTACGAGCAGTACTTC CASTSDAYEQYF
TRBJ1-1 TRBD1 TRBV28 NA TGTGCCAGCAGTGTCGTGACAGGGAACGCTGAAGCTTTCTTT CASSVVTGNAEAFF
TRBJ2-7 TRBD1 TRBV4-1 NA TGCGCCAGCAGCCCCGGAACAGGGGTGGGCGAGCAGTACTTC CASSPGTGVGEQYF
TRBJ2-2 TRBD1 TRBV19 once TGTGCCAGTAGTCGTCCGGGACAGTCGGCCGGGGAGCTGTTTTTT CASSRPGQSAGELFF
TRBJ2-1 TRBD2 TRBV2 NA TGTGCCAGCAGAGGACTAGCTGGGGGCCTGGGGCAGTTCTTC CASRGLAGGLGQFF
TRBJ2-2 TRBD2 TRBV7-9 NA TGTGCCAGCACCCTGAGCCTAGCGGGGGGAACCGGGGAGCTGTTTTTT CASTLSLAGGTGELFF
TRBJ2-7 NA TRBV10-3 once TGTGCCATCAGTGAGTCAGGGAGTCGTTACGAGCAGTACTTC CAISESGSRYEQYF
TRBJ1-4 NA TRBV5-4 NA TGTGCCAGCAGTTCAGGGCAGGTTAATGAAAAACTGTTTTTT CASSSGQVNEKLFF
TRBJ1-5 NA TRBV7-9 NA TGTGCCAGCAGCTTCCAGTCCAATCAGCCCCAGCATTTT CASSFQSNQPQHF
TRBJ2-1 NA TRBV30 NA TGTGCCTGGAGTGTCGTCAGCTCTTACAATGAGCAGTTCTTC CAWSVVSSYNEQFF
TRBJ2-7 NA TRBV29-1 once TGCAGCGTTGAAGATGCCCACGAGCAGTACTTC CSVEDAHEQYF
TRBJ2-1 TRBD2 TRBV6-8 NA TGTGCCACCTCGATGACTCGGACTAGCGGGAGGGCCAACAATGAGCAGTTCTTC CATSMTRTSGRANNEQFF
TRBJ2-2 NA TRBV27 NA TGTGCCAGCAGTTTTTTGGGTTCCGGGGAGCTGTTTTTT CASSFLGSGELFF
TRBJ2-7 TRBD1 TRBV11-2 NA TGTGCCAGCAGTGGGGACAGGGGCTACGAGCAGTACTTC CASSGDRGYEQYF
TRBJ1-3 NA TRBV7-9 NA TGTGCCAGCAGCTCCACTGACGGACTCTCTGGAAACACCATATATTTT CASSSTDGLSGNTIYF
TRBJ2-3 NA TRBV5-6 NA TGTGCCAGCAGCTTCCCAGGGGCAAGCACAGATACGCAGTATTTT CASSFPGASTDTQYF
TRBJ1-4 NA TRBV7-2 NA TGTGCCAGCAGCTCCCCCCGGGCGGGCTATCAAAAACTGTTTTTT CASSSPRAGYQKLFF
TRBJ1-3 NA TRBV29-1 NA TGCAGCGTTGAAGATAGTACAAGCCCTGGAAACACCATATATTTT CSVEDSTSPGNTIYF
TRBJ1-1 NA TRBV2 NA TGTGCCAGCAGTGAAGCGCGAGGGGGAATAAACACTGAAGCTTTCTTT CASSEARGGINTEAFF
TRBJ2-7 TRBD1 TRBV29-1 few TGCAGCGCCGGGACAGGGGCCTACGAGCAGTACTTC CSAGTGAYEQYF
TRBJ2-3 TRBD1 TRBV6-1 NA TGTGCCAGCCTCGGACAGGTTATAGGAGATACGCAGTATTTT CASLGQVIGDTQYF
TRBJ2-1 NA TRBV5-4 NA TGTGCCAGCAGCTTGGGGGAAGGGATCCTCTACAATGAGCAGTTCTTC CASSLGEGILYNEQFF
TRBJ1-2 TRBD1 TRBV28 NA TGTGCCAGCGGACCGGACAGGTCCCACTATGGCTACACCTTC CASGPDRSHYGYTF
TRBJ1-1 TRBD1 TRBV30 once TGTGCCTGGAGTGTAAGGGGACAGATAGAACTTTTGATGAACACTGAAGCTTTCTTT CAWSVRGQIELLMNTEAFF
TRBJ2-2 NA TRBV6-1 NA TGTGCCAGCAATGGACAGAACACCGGGGAGCTGTTTTTT CASNGQNTGELFF
TRBJ2-1 NA TRBV28 once TGTGCCAGCAGTTCCCCTGTGGAGCTGAGCTCCTACAATGAGCAGTTCTTC CASSSPVELSSYNEQFF
TRBJ2-7 NA TRBV11-2 NA TGTGCCAGCAGCTTAGTACAGGAGATTGGCGAGCAGTACTTC CASSLVQEIGEQYF
TRBJ1-5 TRBD1 TRBV6-5 once TGTGCCAGCGGGTCCCAGGGGGTGGGGCAGCCCCAGCATTTT CASGSQGVGQPQHF
TRBJ1-2 TRBD1 TRBV30 NA TGTGCCTGGACCGACTTCAGGGGGCGCCCCTATGGCTACACCTTC CAWTDFRGRPYGYTF
TRBJ2-3 NA TRBV2 NA TGTGCCAGCAGTGGAACTTACGTTAGCACAGATACGCAGTATTTT CASSGTYVSTDTQYF
TRBJ2-1 TRBD2 TRBV5-1 NA TGCGCCAGCAGCAACGGGTTCTTTACTAGCGGGAGTAATGAGCAGTTCTTC CASSNGFFTSGSNEQFF
TRBJ2-7 TRBD2 TRBV11-2 NA TGTGCCAGCAGCTTAGATATCGGGACTAGCAGGCAGTACTTC CASSLDIGTSRQYF
TRBJ2-2 NA TRBV5-1 NA TGCGCCAGCAGCTTGCAGCGTGAGGCCGGGGAGCTGTTTTTT CASSLQREAGELFF
TRBJ2-7 NA TRBV4-1 NA TGCGCCAGCAGCCAAGAATGGACCACGCTGGGGCAGTACTTC CASSQEWTTLGQYF
TRBJ2-7 TRBD1 TRBV11-2 NA TGTGCCAGCAGCTTAGATCGGCCCGGGACAGGGAGGTACGAGCAGTACTTC CASSLDRPGTGRYEQYF